This is a list of T cell receptor beta chains from one sample in a study of CD8+CD57+ T cells in acquired aplastic anemia. TCRdb analysed the reads with MiXCR anew, one entry per CDR3 protein. The repertoire holds around 180,000 distinct CDR3 sequences, approximately 60% seen once, with about 50% in the top ten. The specimen was sorted CD4+, CD8+, or CD8+CD57+ T cells (not recorded which) from PBMCs. These receptors were obtained from a human donor in good health. Each CDR3 is given without its conserved first and last residue. The order of the fields is CDR3 protein, V gene, J gene, CDR3 length.

SASVSGHTDTQY	TRBV20-1	TRBJ2-3	12
ASSLTRPGADTQY	TRBV9	TRBJ2-3	13
ASSGRTANTYEQY	TRBV5-6	TRBJ2-7	13
ASSLAGTENEETQY	TRBV7-9	TRBJ2-5	14
ASSLNLETYNEQF	TRBV7-2	TRBJ2-1	13
ASSKDRGWGYT	TRBV14	TRBJ1-2	11
SATRVEGRTEAF	TRBV20-1	TRBJ1-1	12
ASSPKAGAYKQY	TRBV6-5	TRBJ2-7	12
ASSAGRGNYEQY	TRBV7-6	TRBJ2-7	12
ASSYGTGGLNEKLF	TRBV5-6	TRBJ1-4	14
ASSGVFQETQY	TRBV9	TRBJ2-5	11
ASTSAQGDQPQH	TRBV6-6	TRBJ1-5	12
ASTEGGYGYEQY	TRBV25-1	TRBJ2-7	12
ASSIDPAGRDEQY	TRBV19	.	13
ASSPRGRET	TRBV9	TRBJ1-2	9
ASSFGQMNTGELF	TRBV7-6	TRBJ2-2	13
SARTRSSYNEQF	TRBV20-1	TRBJ2-1	12
ASSGGNNQPQH	TRBV5-1	TRBJ1-5	11
ASSSLRGLGDAQY	TRBV4-1	TRBJ2-3	13